Sequencing of this TCR beta chain was carried out in a study of cytomegalovirus exposure and HLA in healthy donors. Regarding the study as a whole: Indistinguishability led to the exclusion of some V segments, TRBV6-2 and TRBV6-3 included.

The PCR was carried out with 60 Vbeta primers and 13 Jbeta primers. Assay used: immunoSEQ multiplex PCR; TCRdb lists only in-frame clones, some missing. Among approximately 190,000 clones listed, roughly 68% were seen once. This clone was picked up a small number of times. The antigen remains unidentified. This CDR3 spans 14 amino acids. The chain joins TRBV12-2 to TRBJ2-2; the table's D call, TRBD2, was not checked against the DNA. TRBV12-2 is classified as a pseudogene. The source is a man in his forties or fifties in good health and CMV-seropositive. Specimen: PBMCs. In nucleotides, the CDR3 is TGTGCAAGTCGCTTGTCTTTATCCACCGGGGAGCTGTTTTTT. Protein sequence: CASRLSLSTGELFF.